The source of this T cell receptor beta chain is a study of PD-1 blockade in classical Hodgkin lymphoma. Points from the study as a whole: Baseline diversity in complete responders resembled that of newly diagnosed patients. Underlying causes for the observed repertoire differences were not defined, possibly disease activity or prior therapy.

Points on this clone: The antigen remains unidentified.

Assay used: immunoSEQ multiplex PCR; TCRdb lists only in-frame clones, some missing. The table lists around 60,000 clones, 75% to 95% of them singletons. Germline-derived CDR1 and CDR2 are MNHNS and SASEGT. The CDR3 runs to 16 residues. Unmatched junction bases numbered 14, after V lost 4 bases and J lost 8 bases. As to time point: cycle 4 day 1 (C4D1), after six to seven weeks of nivolumab. Brentuximab vedotin exposure varied, and every patient relapsed after autologous stem cell transplantation. Classifying best responses yielded complete response, partial response or progressive disease. The clonotype was recovered from a human donor with classical Hodgkin lymphoma. The rearrangement links TRBV6-1 to TRBJ2-1, with 7 bases aligning to TRBD2. Source: peripheral blood mononuclear cells (PBMCs), taken before the fourth cycle of nivolumab. CDR3 bases: TGTGCCAGCAGTGCATTGACAGTGGGGGGGGACTATGAGCAGTTCTTC. Protein: CASSALTVGGDYEQFF.